This TCR beta chain was sequenced for a study of blood T cell repertoires in COVID-19 (dated by TCRdb to 2018 to 2021). Turning to the overall study: The collaborator samples originated in the United States, Italy and Spain and spanned the acute and convalescent phases of COVID-19. The material from the prospective study consisted of cDNA or gDNA derived from T cells, B-cell-depleted T cells, or PBMCs. Deeply sampled blood TCRbeta repertoires from subjects exposed to, actively infected with, or recovered from COVID-19 were included in the dataset. The repertoires were made available in a free public database intended to serve as a resource for research on the immune response to SARS-CoV-2. Samples were obtained from the ongoing ImmuneRACE study (first 160 participants) and from 1,254 subjects provided by 6 global collaborators. The sample metadata nearly always contained a de-identified subject ID, COVID-19 status, age in years and sex. Where available, HLA class I and class II types were taken from metadata supplied by the sample provider and were not determined by assay-based typing. Paper-wide results and their limitations: The quantity of clinical and demographic metadata differed by source and by participant and was supplied without curation.

TCRbeta CDR3 regions were amplified from genomic DNA using the immunoSEQ Assay, a bias-controlled multiplex PCR. The published analysis was carried out like this. Nucleated cell counts per sample were estimated from amplification of reference gene primers within the assay. To quantify the absolute abundance of each unique TCRbeta CDR3 rearrangement, sequence reads were collapsed and filtered. For each sample, productive Simpson clonality was calculated as the square root of Simpson's diversity index over productive rearrangements. TCRdb retrieved this table from immuneACCESS and kept in-frame rearrangements only. Not all clones are present; in checked studies, unresolved V genes account for under half, and no reason is known for the remainder. The V and J calls and clone size come from that table; D and trimming were worked out from the DNA. This sample has about 76,000 clones in its table, and 86% of those were observed once. About a sixth of the sample goes to the ten largest clones.

Collaborating institutions collected whole blood in K2EDTA tubes following their own protocols. For TCRbeta analysis, collaborators shipped samples as frozen whole blood, isolated PBMCs, or DNA extracted from either of those sample types. Notes on this clone: Its antigen is unknown. Base qualities are missing; no much larger clone stands one base away.

The V end gives up 7 bases and the J end 9 bases, leaving 8 bases in the junction not matched to a gene. The germline V gene encodes CDR1 MNHEY and CDR2 SVGAGI. The cysteine opens and the phenylalanine closes a CDR3 of 13 amino acids. Solely the CDR3 DNA is kept, with 39 bases framed from the first base. Recombination connected TRBV6-5 to TRBJ2-1, and TRBD1 matches 8 of the central bases. Sequenced sample: peripheral blood. This clonotype was obtained from a human donor in a cohort sampled during active COVID-19. CDR3 sequence: CASISQGVREQFF. The DNA is as follows: TGTGCCAGCATTTCACAGGGGGTCCGTGAGCAGTTCTTC.